This T cell receptor (beta chain) was obtained from a study of T cell repertoires in cytomegalovirus infection. In the study overall: Matching HLA type, along with CMV infection, was indicated by public TCR beta signatures. Overall study results and limits: Accumulated public TCR beta family frequency recognized individuals carrying CMV together with the relevant HLA. Across the ex vivo response, the dominant clonotypes were HLA-C-restricted CMV-specific TCR beta clonotypes.

Germline V lookup: CDR1 LNHDA, CDR2 SQIVND (reference sequence). The CDR3 extends over 15 amino acids. The ends were cut back, 7 bases at V and 4 bases at J, with 19 bases in the middle. In this sample, this clonotype turned up a few times. The antigen is unknown. Each CDR3 protein gets one entry after TCRdb re-called the reads with MiXCR. The data hold approximately 400,000 distinct CDR3 sequences, with approximately 31% observed a single time. The J gene is TRBJ1-1, the V gene TRBV19, with D maybe TRBD1 (5 bases). The TCR comes from a human donor in good health (CMV status not recorded). Some clones in this sample may be carry-over from other donors' samples. Sequencing used PBMCs. CDR3 nucleotide sequence: TGTGCCAGTACCGAAAGGCCCCGGGGCAGCACTGAAGCTTTCTTT. Amino acid sequence: CASTERPRGSTEAFF.